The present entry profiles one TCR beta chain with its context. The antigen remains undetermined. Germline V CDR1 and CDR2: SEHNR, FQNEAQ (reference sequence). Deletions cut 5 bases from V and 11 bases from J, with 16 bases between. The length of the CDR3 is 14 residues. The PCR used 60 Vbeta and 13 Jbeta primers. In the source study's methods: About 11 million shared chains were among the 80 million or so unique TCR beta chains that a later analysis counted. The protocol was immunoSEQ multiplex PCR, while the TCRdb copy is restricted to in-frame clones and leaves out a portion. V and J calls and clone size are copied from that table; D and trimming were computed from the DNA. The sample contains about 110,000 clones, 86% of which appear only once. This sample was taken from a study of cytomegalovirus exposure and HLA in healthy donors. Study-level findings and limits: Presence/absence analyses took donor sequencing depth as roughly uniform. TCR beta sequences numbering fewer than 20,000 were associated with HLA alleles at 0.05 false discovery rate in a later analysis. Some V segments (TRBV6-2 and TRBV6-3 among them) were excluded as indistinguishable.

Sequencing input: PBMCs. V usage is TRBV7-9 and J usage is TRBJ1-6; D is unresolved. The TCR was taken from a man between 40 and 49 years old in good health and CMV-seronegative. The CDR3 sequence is CASSGGRGLTPLHF. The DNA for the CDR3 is TGTGCCAGCAGCGGCGGGAGAGGCCTGACACCCCTCCACTTT.